This is a list of T cell receptor beta chains from one sample in a study of long-term antiretroviral therapy in people with HIV. Profiled with immunoSEQ multiplex PCR; TCRdb holds only in-frame clones, not every one. This sample has 25,000 or so clones, with 65% to 85% found just once. The sample consisted of unsorted PBMCs, taken 3 years after starting antiretroviral therapy. The receptors originated from a man younger than 35 with HIV. Both conserved end residues are part of each CDR3. The order of the fields is V gene, D gene, J gene, CDR3 length, clone size, CDR3 protein, CDR3 DNA. A D gene is named only where the DNA matches it firmly. A clone size is listed for some rows: how often the clone was seen (once, few, many), or a class if it is expanded.

TRBV28	NA	TRBJ1-4	14	NA	CASRRQYEDEKLFF	TGTGCCAGCAGGAGACAGTACGAAGACGAAAAACTGTTTTTT
TRBV5-4	NA	TRBJ2-3	15	NA	CASSPRQTSTDTQYF	TGTGCCAGCAGCCCCCGACAGACTAGCACAGATACGCAGTATTTT
TRBV2	TRBD1	TRBJ2-2	14	NA	CASRVTGDTGELFF	TGTGCCAGCAGGGTTACAGGGGATACCGGGGAGCTGTTTTTT
TRBV28	NA	TRBJ2-2	16	NA	CASSLLAGAATGELFF	TGTGCCAGCAGCTTATTGGCGGGTGCCGCGACCGGGGAGCTGTTTTTT
TRBV5-1	NA	TRBJ2-6	19	NA	CASRSIGVVRESGANVLTF	TGCGCCAGCCGATCTATCGGAGTTGTTAGGGAGTCTGGGGCCAACGTCCTGACTTTC
TRBV27	NA	TRBJ1-1	14	NA	CASSLRGVNTEAFF	TGTGCCAGCAGTCTCCGGGGGGTAAACACTGAAGCTTTCTTT
TRBV7-8	NA	TRBJ1-6	14	few	CASSRRERTSPLHF	TGTGCCAGCAGCCGGAGAGAAAGGACTTCACCCCTCCACTTT
TRBV7-2	NA	TRBJ1-6	13	NA	CASSFQGGSPLHF	TGTGCCAGCAGCTTCCAGGGAGGCTCACCCCTCCACTTT
TRBV7-6	NA	TRBJ2-1	17	NA	CASSSSGTSSSYNEQFF	TGTGCCAGCAGCTCATCCGGGACGTCGAGCTCCTACAATGAGCAGTTCTTC
TRBV6-1	NA	TRBJ1-6	15	few	CASSVQGHRDSPLHF	TGTGCCAGCAGTGTTCAGGGACACCGGGATTCACCCCTCCACTTT
TRBV4-1	NA	TRBJ1-3	15	NA	CATTPEGGSGNTIYF	TGCGCCACAACCCCTGAGGGAGGCTCTGGAAACACCATATATTTT
TRBV6-4	TRBD2	TRBJ2-2	15	NA	CASSGLAGGHGELFF	TGTGCCAGCAGTGGACTAGCGGGGGGGCACGGGGAGCTGTTTTTT
TRBV29-1	NA	TRBJ1-2	14	NA	CSVEVGLPRVGYTF	TGCAGCGTTGAAGTAGGGCTTCCGAGGGTCGGCTACACCTTC
TRBV15	NA	TRBJ1-1	15	NA	CATSRAHRRVTEAFF	TGTGCCACCAGCAGAGCCCACAGGCGGGTCACTGAAGCTTTCTTT
TRBV29-1	NA	TRBJ2-5	11	once	CSVVGGETQYF	TGCAGCGTCGTCGGGGGAGAGACCCAGTACTTC
TRBV5-1	NA	TRBJ1-4	13	NA	CASSLSGWEKLFF	TGCGCCAGCAGCTTGTCGGGATGGGAAAAACTGTTTTTT
TRBV4-1	NA	TRBJ2-2	15	NA	CASSQVPGTPGELFF	TGCGCCAGCAGCCAAGTGCCGGGAACACCGGGGGAGCTGTTTTTT
TRBV7-9	NA	TRBJ2-7	15	few	CASSLAGSGPYEQYF	TGTGCCAGCAGCTTAGCGGGCAGCGGACCCTACGAGCAGTACTTC
TRBV2	NA	TRBJ1-2	13	NA	CASRETEGYGYTF	TGTGCCAGCAGGGAGACAGAGGGCTATGGCTACACCTTC
TRBV18	TRBD2	TRBJ2-3	17	NA	CASSPTGGGLRSDTQYF	TGTGCCAGCTCACCCACGGGGGGGGGCCTTCGTTCAGATACGCAGTATTTT
TRBV6-6	NA	TRBJ1-6	13	NA	CASIEWYNSPLHF	TGTGCCAGCATTGAATGGTATAATTCACCCCTCCACTTT
TRBV11-2	NA	TRBJ1-4	15	NA	CASSPAGTWDEKLFF	TGTGCCAGCAGCCCGGCAGGGACCTGGGATGAAAAACTGTTTTTT
TRBV10-3	NA	TRBJ2-3	12	NA	CAIMRETDTQYF	TGTGCCATCATGCGGGAAACAGATACGCAGTATTTT
TRBV5-5	NA	TRBJ2-3	14	NA	CASSLGQHTDTQYF	TGTGCCAGCAGCTTAGGCCAACACACAGATACGCAGTATTTT
TRBV2	NA	TRBJ2-2	15	NA	CASMGGQGGAGELFF	TGTGCCAGCATGGGGGGCCAGGGTGGGGCCGGGGAGCTGTTTTTT
TRBV18	NA	TRBJ2-7	16	NA	CASSPPEGSSAYEQYF	TGTGCCAGCTCACCACCGGAGGGTTCTTCAGCCTACGAGCAGTACTTC
TRBV27	NA	TRBJ2-1	13	NA	CASSSPSDAEQFF	TGTGCCAGCAGTTCGCCCAGCGATGCTGAGCAGTTCTTC
TRBV6-1	NA	TRBJ1-3	16	NA	CASSDLRVLSGNTIYF	TGTGCCAGCAGTGACCTCAGGGTCTTATCTGGAAACACCATATATTTT
TRBV30	TRBD2	TRBJ2-3	16	NA	CAWSVGAGGGTDTQYF	TGTGCCTGGAGTGTAGGGGCGGGGGGCGGCACAGATACGCAGTATTTT
TRBV5-1	TRBD1	TRBJ2-2	15	NA	CASSFRQGYTGELFF	TGCGCCAGCAGCTTCAGACAGGGTTACACCGGGGAGCTGTTTTTT
TRBV7-9	NA	TRBJ2-5	15	NA	CASSLRTAPQETQYF	TGTGCCAGCAGCTTGAGGACAGCGCCTCAAGAGACCCAGTACTTC
TRBV5-1	TRBD1	TRBJ2-5	14	NA	CASSEGDSQETQYF	TGCGCCAGCAGCGAGGGGGACAGTCAAGAGACCCAGTACTTC
TRBV12-5	NA	TRBJ2-3	16	NA	CASGLAIQGPTDTQYF	TGTGCTAGTGGTTTGGCAATACAGGGTCCCACAGATACGCAGTATTTT
TRBV27	TRBD1	TRBJ2-2	15	NA	CASSSGQGHTGELFF	TGTGCCAGCAGTTCGGGACAGGGTCACACCGGGGAGCTGTTTTTT
TRBV6-5	NA	TRBJ2-2	15	NA	CASSYGASNTGELFF	TGTGCCAGCAGTTACGGGGCTTCGAACACCGGGGAGCTGTTTTTT
TRBV5-1	NA	TRBJ1-6	14	few	CASSSGTANSPLHF	TGCGCCAGCAGCTCCGGGACGGCGAATTCACCCCTCCACTTT
TRBV5-4	NA	TRBJ2-3	13	NA	CASSLAGRDTQYF	TGTGCCAGCAGCTTGGCGGGGAGAGATACGCAGTATTTT
TRBV11-2	NA	TRBJ2-1	13	NA	CASSLEGYGEQFF	TGTGCCAGCAGCTTAGAAGGGTATGGTGAGCAGTTCTTC
TRBV19	NA	TRBJ1-1	13	NA	CASSIGQNTEAFF	TGTGCCAGTAGTATAGGACAGAACACTGAAGCTTTCTTT
TRBV11-2	NA	TRBJ2-3	15	NA	CASSLGGGSTDTQYF	TGTGCCAGCAGCTTAGGAGGGGGAAGCACAGATACGCAGTATTTT
TRBV11-2	NA	TRBJ2-7	14	NA	CASSFRAEPYEQYF	TGTGCCAGCAGCTTCAGGGCCGAGCCCTACGAGCAGTACTTC
TRBV6-5	NA	TRBJ2-7	15	NA	CASSHIGTEGYEQYF	TGTGCCAGCAGTCACATCGGGACGGAGGGCTACGAGCAGTACTTC
TRBV11-2	TRBD1	TRBJ2-2	14	NA	CASSFYRGTGELFF	TGTGCCAGCAGCTTTTACAGGGGTACCGGGGAGCTGTTTTTT
TRBV5-1	NA	TRBJ2-7	15	NA	CASSLTGESSYEQYF	TGCGCCAGCAGCTTGACGGGGGAAAGCTCCTACGAGCAGTACTTC